This TCR beta chain derives from a study of T-cell memory formation after mild COVID-19. Looking at the study overall: For the most part, TCR clusters were specific to one donor. General study findings and limits: Largely, contracting CD4+ clones fell within CM and EM, and contracting CD8+ clones within EMRA. Among clones contracting day 15 to 85, CD4/CD8 was balanced, whereas later expanders leaned CD4+.

On this clonotype itself: Its target is unknown.

The V gene lost 3 bases and the J gene lost 3 bases, with 9 bases spanning the gap. The CDR3 has 14 amino acids. Germline V CDR1 and CDR2: SGHTA, FQGNSA. Constant-segment primers were used for 5'RACE, and the resulting TCR alpha and TCR beta cDNA libraries carried sample barcodes and UMIs. TCRdb re-analysed the 5' RACE reads in MiXCR, keeping a single row per CDR3 protein. The sample shows a few hundred thousand distinct CDR3 sequences, around 28% of them seen only once. The clonotype was recovered from an adult woman who had mild COVID-19 (a few samples of this study predate the infection). Cell type and time point are not known. The V call is TRBV7-2, the J call TRBJ1-5; D is possibly TRBD1 (5 bases). The specimen was PBMCs or a T cell subset sorted from them (not recorded which). Here the CDR3 reads CASSFLGVNQPQHF. Here the CDR3 DNA reads TGTGCCAGCAGCTTCTTGGGGGTCAATCAGCCCCAGCATTTT. The full variable domain, with the rest looked up from reference TRBV7-2 and TRBJ1-5, is GAGVSQSPSNKVTEKGKDVELRCDPISGHTALYWYRQSLGQGLEFLIYFQGNSAPDKSGLPSDRFSAERTGGSVSTLTIQRTQQEDSAVYLCASSFLGVNQPQHFGDGTRLSIL.